This TCR beta chain was sequenced for a study of T-cell memory formation after mild COVID-19 (dated by TCRdb to 2020 to 2023). About the full investigation: TCR sequence clusters from the two donors were largely donor specific. In two donors, T-cell clones that expanded and contracted after mild COVID-19 were followed by sequencing TCRalpha and TCRbeta repertoires longitudinally. Two young, previously healthy adult volunteers, one female and one male, were included in the cohort. General study outcomes and caveats: Clones that contracted from day 15 to 85 showed balanced CD4/CD8 phenotypes, whereas a second wave of clones that expanded from day 15 to 37 leaned towards CD4+. Whether the second-wave clones peaking on day 37 were SARS-CoV-2 specific was not confirmed. The study included only a couple of mild cases, and larger cohorts that include severe cases with pre-infection samples were judged to be necessary. The detection of some responding clones in pre-infection memory suggests that pre-existing cross-reactive memory T cells joined the SARS-CoV-2 response. Contracting CD4+ clones were found mainly in CM and EM memory subsets, while CD8+ clones were enriched in EMRA.

Ficoll-Paque density gradient centrifugation was the method used to isolate PBMCs. Sequencing instrument: Illumina NovaSeq 6000. cDNA libraries for TCRalpha and TCRbeta were prepared by 5'RACE using constant-segment primers, with sample barcodes and unique molecular identifiers added. RNA was extracted from every sample with Trizol reagent. Library amplification was performed in two PCR steps, and a second sample barcode and Illumina TruSeq adapters were introduced in the second step. Sequencing of libraries was performed on an Illumina NovaSeq with 2 x 150 bp paired-end reads. The source study handled its data this way. Demultiplexing of reads and collapsing into UMI-guided consensus sequences were performed with migec v1.2.7. Using mixcr v2.1.11, the UMI consensuses were aligned to TRA and TRB V and J templates and assembled into clonotypes. Expanded or contracted clonotypes were those called significant by both edgeR and NoisET, with noise models trained on biological replicates. For edgeR calls, the cutoffs were a false discovery rate-adjusted p below 0.01 and a log2 fold-change threshold of 1. As an exploratory analysis of dynamics, max-normalized trajectories of the 1000 most abundant clonotypes were examined with PCA combined with hierarchical clustering. Each responding clone was given a CD4 or CD8 phenotype based on the CD4+ and CD8+ repertoires, which had been sequenced separately. TCRdb itself trimmed the public reads at Q25 with fastp, ran MiXCR and retained productive beta chains. Under each unique CDR3 protein, matching rows form one entry showing the most common genes and DNA. The V and J calls and clone size are TCRdb's, not the authors'. For this sample there are about 350,000 distinct CDR3 sequences; 28% appear just once. The top ten clonotypes cover roughly 14% of the sample.

About this clonotype: The specificity of this receptor is unknown. The sample holds no much larger clone one base away, and base qualities are not on file.

At the junction V is shortened by 5 bases and J by 0 bases; bases outside the gene matches: 7. According to the germline V gene (reference sequence), CDR1 reads SEHNR and CDR2 reads FQNEAQ. The CDR3 runs 16 residues from the cysteine to the phenylalanine. The read is trimmed to its CDR3 DNA, 48 bases read in frame from base 1. The sequenced material came from PBMCs or a T cell subset sorted from them (not recorded which). The TCR originated in an adult woman who had mild COVID-19 (a few samples of this study predate the infection). The sample titles of this study are shuffled in the database, so cell type and time point are left out; the donor was told from shared clones. Here the chain combines TRBV7-9 and TRBJ1-3, and TRBD1 aligns with 7 junction nucleotides. CDR3 loop: CASSNPDRSSGNTIYF. The DNA reads as follows: TGTGCCAGCAGCAACCCGGACAGGAGCTCTGGAAACACCATATATTTT.